The source of this TCR beta chain is a study of shared clonotypes between healthy human individuals. Findings of the study overall: Between a few donors, naive CD4 clonotypes were shared at a level of about 5%.

The CDR3 is 12 amino acids. CDR1 is MNHEY and CDR2 is SVGAGI in the germline V gene. V was shortened by 5 bases and J by 8 bases, with 12 bases between the two germline ends. Notes on this clone: Its antigen is currently unknown.

TCRdb's table, derived via immunoSEQ multiplex PCR, lists solely in-frame clones and lacks some. Of approximately 980,000 clones detected, 70% to 85% appear once; the ten largest clones hold approximately 1.5%. Sequencing was performed on memory CD4+ T cells sorted from blood. Subset specified: CD45RA-negative fraction. The V gene is TRBV6-5, the J gene TRBJ1-2, with TRBD1 as a possible D gene (5 bases). This sequence originates from a man aged 18 to 35 in good health. CDR3 sequence (DNA): TGTGCCAGCAGTGAGCAGGGTAGCGGCTACACCTTC. It yields the protein CASSEQGSGYTF.